A single sample is the source of the 10 T cell receptor beta chains below, sequenced in a study of blood T cell repertoires in COVID-19. Assay: immunoSEQ multiplex PCR; the TCRdb copy retains only in-frame clones and omits some. The sample lists about 190,000 clones, around nine tenths occurring once. Source material: peripheral blood. The receptors stem from a middle-aged woman who had recovered from COVID-19.

The rearrangement joins TRBV29-1 to TRBJ2-5; TRBD1 might be the D (5 bases). Germline V gene sequence: CDR1 SQVTM, CDR2 ANQGSEA. The ends were cut back, 3 bases at V and 1 base at J, with 9 bases in the middle. The CDR3 is 13 residues long. Here the CDR3 DNA reads TGCAGCGTTGACAGGGCAGGCCAAGAGACCCAGTACTTC. This translates into CSVDRAGQETQYF.

This rearrangement joins TRBV27 to TRBJ2-5; tentative D call: TRBD1 (5 bases). Trimming cost V 0 bases and J 4 bases, with 15 bases left between them. This CDR3 has 16 residues. Germline CDR1 reads MNHEY; CDR2 reads SMNVEV (reference sequence). Here the CDR3 DNA reads TGTGCCAGCAGTTTATCGGGGCAGTGGAGTCCAGAGACCCAGTACTTC. Amino acids: CASSLSGQWSPETQYF.

This chain uses TRBV6-5 with TRBJ2-1, with D tentatively TRBD2 (5 bases). CDR1 MNHEY and CDR2 SVGAGI come from the germline V gene. This CDR3 is built from 13 residues. Trimming took off 6 bases at V and 8 bases at J, with 14 bases between the two ends. The CDR3 loop reads CASSPPGLDEQFF. The CDR3 DNA follows: TGTGCCAGCAGCCCCCCCGGACTCGATGAGCAGTTCTTC.

The chain recombines TRBV3-1 (or the pseudogene TRBV3-2) with TRBJ2-7, with 10 nucleotides matching TRBD1. Per the germline V gene, CDR1 is LGHDT and CDR2 is YNNKEL (reference sequence). This CDR3 has 16 residues. V lost 3 bases, J lost 5 bases, and 10 bases stayed unmatched. The CDR3 spells CASSHVLDRGRDEQYF. CDR3 coding DNA: TGTGCCAGCAGCCACGTACTAGACAGGGGGCGCGACGAGCAGTACTTC.

The chain has TRBV13 and TRBJ2-1; tentative D call: TRBD1 (5 bases). Germline loops: CDR1 PRHDT, CDR2 FYEKMQ (reference sequence). Deletions cut 0 bases from V and 4 bases from J, with 7 bases between. The CDR3 sequence is 14 residues long. CDR3 protein: CASSLGTVYNEQFF. CDR3 bases: TGTGCCAGCAGCTTAGGGACAGTTTACAATGAGCAGTTCTTC.

V usage is TRBV28 and J usage is TRBJ2-7, with TRBD1 identical over 8 bases. Germline V lookup: CDR1 MDHEN, CDR2 SYDVKM. The CDR3 has 14 amino acids. Losses at the gene ends were 10 bases for V and 3 bases for J; bases not matched to a gene: 11. The CDR3 nucleotides are TGTGCCATCCGACGGGGACAGGTTAACTACGAGCAGTACTTC. Protein: CAIRRGQVNYEQYF. The variable domain in full, with the rest retrieved from reference TRBV28 and TRBJ2-7, is DVKVTQSSRYLVKRTGEKVFLECVQDMDHENMFWYRQDPGLGLRLIYFSYDVKMKEKGDIPEGYSVSREKKERFSLILESASTNQTSMYLCAIRRGQVNYEQYFGPGTRLTVT.

The rearrangement links TRBV30 to TRBJ2-1, with 7 bases lining up with TRBD2. Germline loops: CDR1 GTSNPN, CDR2 SVGIG (reference sequence). The junction had 5 bases not matched to a gene; V was cut back by 0 bases and J by 6 bases. The CDR3 is made up of 14 amino acids. The chain's CDR3 is CAWSVGLEGNEQFF. As DNA, the CDR3 is TGTGCCTGGAGTGTCGGACTAGAAGGCAATGAGCAGTTCTTC.

In DNA, the CDR3 is TGTGCCAGCAGCCAAGCCGATGGGGCTAGAGGACTAGGGCAGTACTTC. Protein: CASSQADGARGLGQYF. The chain is built from TRBV3-1 (or the pseudogene TRBV3-2) and TRBJ2-7; 7 bases are a match to TRBD2. In germline, CDR1 is LGHDT, CDR2 YNNKEL (reference sequence). The V gene end was trimmed by 1 base and the J gene end by 9 bases; junction bases not matched to a gene: 15. The CDR3 is made up of 16 amino acids.

The chain employs TRBV12-5 and TRBJ2-1; a possible D gene is TRBD1 (6 bases). The CDR3 sequence is 15 residues long. The germline V gene has CDR1 LGHNT and CDR2 FRNRAP. V lost 1 base to trimming and J lost 5 bases, with 12 bases between them. For the CDR3, the DNA is TGTGCTAGTGGTTTGGAATGGACAGCAAACAATGAGCAGTTCTTC. It codes for CASGLEWTANNEQFF. Looking up the rest from reference TRBV12-5 and TRBJ2-1 gives the full variable domain: DARVTQTPRHKVTEMGQEVTMRCQPILGHNTVFWYRQTMMQGLELLAYFRNRAPLDDSGMPKDRFSAEMPDATLATLKIQPSEPRDSAVYFCASGLEWTANNEQFFGPGTRLTVL.

The chain has TRBV6-5 and TRBJ1-3; 7 nucleotides line up with TRBD1. Germline V gene sequence: CDR1 MNHEY, CDR2 SVGAGI. Unmatched junction bases numbered 6, after V lost 7 bases and J lost 0 bases. CDR3 length: 15 amino acids. Here the CDR3 reads CASTKDRSSGNTIYF. The CDR3 DNA follows: TGTGCCAGCACCAAGGACAGGTCCTCTGGAAACACCATATATTTT.